The sequence of this T cell receptor beta chain was determined in a study of T cell changes during pregnancy in multiple sclerosis. This clone was found once. The table came from immunoSEQ multiplex PCR; TCRdb's copy has only in-frame clones and leaves some out. The sample has about 33,000 clones; 91% are singletons. Source: CD4+ T cells from peripheral blood mononuclear cells, taken in the third trimester of pregnancy. The sequence was obtained from a female donor in good health, enrolled as a control in a pregnancy study.

The CDR3 coding sequence is TGCGCCAGCAGCTTAACAGGGGGCGGGGAGACCCAGTACTTC. Encoded protein: CASSLTGGGETQYF. The V call is TRBV5-1, the J call TRBJ2-5; TRBD1 agrees at 9 bases. The CDR3 totals 14 residues. Germline V gene data show CDR1 as SGHRS and CDR2 as YFSETQ. Germline trimming cut 2 bases from V and 5 bases from J; bases unmatched to any gene: 4.